A selection of T cell receptor beta chains follows, all from one sample in a study of cytomegalovirus exposure and HLA in healthy donors. The table came from immunoSEQ multiplex PCR; TCRdb's copy has only in-frame clones and leaves some out. The sample lists about 160,000 clones; 85% to 90% were seen once. Sequences were obtained from PBMCs. The receptor source for this set is a man younger than 35 in good health and CMV-seronegative. The CDR3 runs from the conserved cysteine through the conserved F or W. Fields, in order: clone size, D gene, J gene, V gene, CDR3 DNA, CDR3 protein. A D gene is named only where the DNA matches it firmly. Expanded clones are given a class, and other clones once, few, many or no size at all.

>few|-|TRBJ1-2|TRBV6-5
TGTGCCAGCAGTGCGAGGACAGTCTATGGCTACACCTTC
CASSARTVYGYTF
>-|-|TRBJ2-1|TRBV12-5
TGTGCTAGTGGTTTGAGAACAGGGTCCTACAATGAGCAGTTCTTC
CASGLRTGSYNEQFF
>-|TRBD1|TRBJ2-7|TRBV27
TGTGCCAGCAGTTGGGCGACAGGGGCCTACGAGCAGTACTTC
CASSWATGAYEQYF
>few|TRBD1|TRBJ2-7|TRBV7-9
TGTGCCAGCAGCTCGACAGGGGGCCAACACGAGCAGTACTTC
CASSSTGGQHEQYF
>-|TRBD2|TRBJ2-1|TRBV19
TGTGCCAGTAACCAACTAGCGGGGGGGGCCAATGAGCAGTTCTTC
CASNQLAGGANEQFF
>-|-|TRBJ2-3|TRBV6-6
TGTGCCAGCACAGAGGGTACGCAGTATTTT
CASTEGTQYF
>-|-|TRBJ1-5|TRBV19
TGTGCCAGTAGTAGCGTTTTAAACAGGATTAGCAATCAGCCCCAGCATTTT
CASSSVLNRISNQPQHF
>-|-|TRBJ2-1|TRBV29-1
TGCAGCGTTGCATTAGCCCAGCGTTCGTCCAATGAGCAGTTCTTC
CSVALAQRSSNEQFF
>-|-|TRBJ2-1|TRBV27
TGTGCCAGCAGGATAGGGACACGCTCCTACAATGAGCAGTTCTTC
CASRIGTRSYNEQFF
>-|-|TRBJ1-5|TRBV28
TGTGCCAGCAGTCCGAACCTCAGTCAGCCCCAGCATTTT
CASSPNLSQPQHF
>-|-|TRBJ1-2|TRBV27
TGTGCCAGCAGTTTATTCGGGGGACGCTATGGCTACACCTTC
CASSLFGGRYGYTF
>-|-|TRBJ1-1|TRBV5-1
TGCGCCAGCAGCTTGGTGGCAGGGGATTATCTGAACACTGAAGCTTTCTTT
CASSLVAGDYLNTEAFF
>once|-|TRBJ2-5|TRBV28
TGTGCCAGCAGTTTAATGCGCCCGAGGGTAGAGACCCAGTACTTC
CASSLMRPRVETQYF
>-|-|TRBJ2-3|TRBV4-2
TGTGCCAGCAGCCAAGAATATGGTGGGCCCACAGATACGCAGTATTTT
CASSQEYGGPTDTQYF
>-|-|TRBJ1-4|TRBV5-6
TGTGCCAGCAGCTTGGTCAGGGCCGCTAATGAAAAACTGTTTTTT
CASSLVRAANEKLFF
>-|-|TRBJ2-7|TRBV5-5
TGTGCCAGCAGCTTGGATGTCGGCGGAGCCTACGAGCAGTACTTC
CASSLDVGGAYEQYF
>-|TRBD2|TRBJ2-3|TRBV6-1
TGTGCCAGCAGTGAAGTAACAGCGGGGGGAGGTGGAGATACGCAGTATTTT
CASSEVTAGGGGDTQYF
>once|TRBD1|TRBJ1-1|TRBV10-2
TGCGCCAGCAGTGGGACAGGGGTTACTGAAGCTTTCTTT
CASSGTGVTEAFF
>few|TRBD1|TRBJ1-2|TRBV30
TGTGCCTCCCAGGACAGGGGCTATGGCTACACCTTC
CASQDRGYGYTF
>-|TRBD2|TRBJ2-5|TRBV14
TGTGCCAGCAGCCTACTAGCGGGATCCCAAGAGACCCAGTACTTC
CASSLLAGSQETQYF
>few|-|TRBJ1-2|TRBV5-8
TGTGCCAGCAGCCTTTACGACGCGGTGGAGATCTATGGCTACACCTTC
CASSLYDAVEIYGYTF
>-|TRBD2|TRBJ2-5|TRBV18
TGTGCCAGCTCACAATATTCGACTGGGGGGGTCGAGGAGACCCAGTACTTC
CASSQYSTGGVEETQYF
>-|TRBD2|TRBJ2-1|TRBV5-1
TGCGCCAGCAGCCCGGGAGGGACTAGCGGGTATAATGAGCAGTTCTTC
CASSPGGTSGYNEQFF
>-|-|TRBJ2-1|TRBV27
TGTGCCAGCAGTTTATACGAGACAGTAACTACCCTTGCCCACAATGAGCAGTTCTTC
CASSLYETVTTLAHNEQFF
>-|TRBD1|TRBJ2-7|TRBV11-2
TGTGCCAGCAGCCGAGGACAGGGCTACGAGCAGTACTTC
CASSRGQGYEQYF
>-|TRBD2|TRBJ2-7|TRBV5-4
TGTGCCAGCAGCTTGGTTTCGGCTAGCGGGAGGGTAACCTACGAGCAGTACTTC
CASSLVSASGRVTYEQYF
>-|TRBD1|TRBJ1-1|TRBV25-1
TGTGCCAGCAGTACCAATTCCCCAGGGGGAGCTTTCTTT
CASSTNSPGGAFF
>-|TRBD1|TRBJ2-7|TRBV18
TGTGCCAGCTCAGAAGGACAGGGAAGAACCTACGAGCAGTACTTC
CASSEGQGRTYEQYF
>-|TRBD2|TRBJ2-2|TRBV6-5
TGTGCCAGCAGGGCGGGACTAGCTATGGCCGGGGAGCTGTTTTTT
CASRAGLAMAGELFF
>-|-|TRBJ2-2|TRBV7-9
TGTGCCAGCAGCTTAGACTCCGGGGAGCTGTTTTTT
CASSLDSGELFF
>-|TRBD2|TRBJ2-7|TRBV7-9
TGTGCCAGCAGCTCCGGGACTAGTAGCTCCTACGAGCAGTACTTC
CASSSGTSSSYEQYF